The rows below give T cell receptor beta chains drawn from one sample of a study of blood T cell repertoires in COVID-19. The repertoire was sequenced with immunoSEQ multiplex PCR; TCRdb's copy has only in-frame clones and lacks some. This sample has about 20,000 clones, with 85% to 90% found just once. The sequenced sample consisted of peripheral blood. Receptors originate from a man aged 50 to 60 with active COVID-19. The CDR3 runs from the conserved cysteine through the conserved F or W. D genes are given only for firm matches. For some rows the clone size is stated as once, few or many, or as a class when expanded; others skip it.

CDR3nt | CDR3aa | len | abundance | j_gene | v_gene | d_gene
TGTGCCAGTAGTATGGGGACAGACTTCCAAGAGACCCAGTACTTC | CASSMGTDFQETQYF | 15 | once | TRBJ2-5 | TRBV19 | TRBD1
TGTGCCAGCAGCGTCTCCCTAGAGTACGCGAACACCGGGGAGCTGTTTTTT | CASSVSLEYANTGELFF | 17 | - | TRBJ2-2 | TRBV9 | -
TGTGCCATCAGTGAGTCCGGACAGGGTCGGGCTTTCTTT | CAISESGQGRAFF | 13 | once | TRBJ1-1 | TRBV10-3 | TRBD1
TGTGCCAGCCGGGGGAGTCGAACCGGGGAGCTGTTTTTT | CASRGSRTGELFF | 13 | - | TRBJ2-2 | TRBV7-2 | -
TGCGCCAGCAGCCAAGACAGGGGGCACGAGCAGTTCTTC | CASSQDRGHEQFF | 13 | - | TRBJ2-1 | TRBV4-3 | TRBD1
TGTGCCAGCAGCACTATCCGGGACAGCTACTACGAGCAGTACTTC | CASSTIRDSYYEQYF | 15 | - | TRBJ2-7 | TRBV11-2 | TRBD1
TGTGCCAGCAGCAAAGGACTAGCGGGGGGCTCGAACACCGGGGAGCTGTTTTTT | CASSKGLAGGSNTGELFF | 18 | - | TRBJ2-2 | TRBV9 | TRBD2
TGTGCCTGGAGTCCCCTTACTCCGAACACTGAAGCTTTCTTT | CAWSPLTPNTEAFF | 14 | - | TRBJ1-1 | TRBV30 | -
TGTGCCAGCAGCCCAACTAGCGGCGAAAACATTCAGTACTTC | CASSPTSGENIQYF | 14 | - | TRBJ2-4 | TRBV9 | TRBD2
TGTGCTAGTGGTTTGACCTTGACAGGGGCCCCTCCTGAAGCTTTCTTT | CASGLTLTGAPPEAFF | 16 | - | TRBJ1-1 | TRBV12-5 | TRBD1
TGTGCCAGCAGTTTTCAGAACACTGAAGCTTTCTTT | CASSFQNTEAFF | 12 | once | TRBJ1-1 | TRBV6-5 | -
TGCGCCAGCAGCCAAGAAAGCAGGGGTGACCAGCCCCAGCATTTT | CASSQESRGDQPQHF | 15 | - | TRBJ1-5 | TRBV4-1 | -
TGTGCCAGCAGCCCTCGGAGTTGGGACAGGGCTTACAATGAGCAGTTCTTC | CASSPRSWDRAYNEQFF | 17 | - | TRBJ2-1 | TRBV5-6 | TRBD1
TGTGCCAGCGGGTCGGAGTACGAGCAGTACTTC | CASGSEYEQYF | 11 | few | TRBJ2-7 | TRBV5-6 | -
TGCGCCAGCAGTGCCCTAGCGGGCACCGGGGAGCTGTTTTTT | CASSALAGTGELFF | 14 | - | TRBJ2-2 | TRBV10-2 | TRBD2
TGTGCCAGCAGCTCGCCCTGGGCGGGTGGTCTAGCTGAGCAGTTCTTC | CASSSPWAGGLAEQFF | 16 | - | TRBJ2-1 | TRBV11-2 | -
TGTGCCAGCAGCTTAGGAGCGGGGGGCACAGATACGCAGTATTTT | CASSLGAGGTDTQYF | 15 | - | TRBJ2-3 | TRBV7-2 | TRBD2
TGTGCCAGCAGCGTATACGGGGGAATGTACGAGCAGTACTTC | CASSVYGGMYEQYF | 14 | - | TRBJ2-7 | TRBV7-2 | -
TGTGCCATCAGGCGGGGACAGGGGGCGTATGGCTACACCTTC | CAIRRGQGAYGYTF | 14 | - | TRBJ1-2 | TRBV10-3 | TRBD1
TGCGCCAGCAGCAGAACCATTACTCGGGGGGCGACGGGCTACACCTTC | CASSRTITRGATGYTF | 16 | - | TRBJ1-2 | TRBV4-1 | -
TGTGCCAGCAGCGCGGGACGGCAAAATCAGCCCCAGCATTTT | CASSAGRQNQPQHF | 14 | few | TRBJ1-5 | TRBV5-4 | -
TGCGCCAGCAGCTTGGGGCTAGCAGGGGCCTACGAGCAGTACTTC | CASSLGLAGAYEQYF | 15 | - | TRBJ2-7 | TRBV5-1 | -
TGTGCCAGCAACGGACAGGGGGCCCCTCAAGTTGAGCAGTTCTTC | CASNGQGAPQVEQFF | 15 | - | TRBJ2-1 | TRBV9 | TRBD1
TGTGCCAGCAGCCCCACTGGCGGGGGGGCCGGGGAGACCCAGTACTTC | CASSPTGGGAGETQYF | 16 | - | TRBJ2-5 | TRBV7-3 | TRBD2
TGTGCCAGCAGTTTCCACCGAGGACAGGGGGCATATGGCTACACCTTC | CASSFHRGQGAYGYTF | 16 | - | TRBJ1-2 | TRBV6-5 | TRBD1
TGTGCCAACAGGGGGCCAGGAAACACCATATATTTT | CANRGPGNTIYF | 12 | - | TRBJ1-3 | TRBV2 | TRBD1
TGTGCCAGCAGCCACGGGTGGGAGCAGTACTTC | CASSHGWEQYF | 11 | - | TRBJ2-7 | TRBV7-2 | -
TGTGCCTGGAAATCCTCGGCGGGGGCGTACAATGAGCAGTTCTTC | CAWKSSAGAYNEQFF | 15 | - | TRBJ2-1 | TRBV30 | -
TGTGCCAGCAGCTTCACGGCGGGGAGGGCGGTCGGGGAGCTGTTTTTT | CASSFTAGRAVGELFF | 16 | - | TRBJ2-2 | TRBV9 | TRBD2
TGTGCCAGCAGCCCACGAACGACAGGGCGGACTGAAGCTTTCTTT | CASSPRTTGRTEAFF | 15 | - | TRBJ1-1 | TRBV7-9 | TRBD1
TGTGCCTCGAAAGCCGGACTACGACCATATGGCTACACCTTC | CASKAGLRPYGYTF | 14 | - | TRBJ1-2 | TRBV30 | -
TGTGCCAGCAGCGTGGGTAGCGGGGAACTCTCCACCGGGGAGCTGTTTTTT | CASSVGSGELSTGELFF | 17 | - | TRBJ2-2 | TRBV9 | TRBD2
TGTGCCAGCAGTGAGACAGGGAACACTGAAGCTTTCTTT | CASSETGNTEAFF | 13 | - | TRBJ1-1 | TRBV6-1 | -
TGTGCCAGCCGAAGACTTAAAGGACTGGGAAGCACAGATACGCAGTATTTT | CASRRLKGLGSTDTQYF | 17 | - | TRBJ2-3 | TRBV2 | -
TGCAGCGTTGAGAGGAAACAGGCCGGCACCGGGGAGCTGTTTTTT | CSVERKQAGTGELFF | 15 | - | TRBJ2-2 | TRBV29-1 | -
TGCAGTGCTAGTCTTCCAGCCCAACAGGGGTTAAGCTATGGCTACACCTTC | CSASLPAQQGLSYGYTF | 17 | - | TRBJ1-2 | TRBV20-1 | TRBD1
TGTGCCAGCAGCTCGTACTCCTACGAGCAGTACTTC | CASSSYSYEQYF | 12 | few | TRBJ2-7 | TRBV5-5 | -
TGTGCCAGCAGCTTAGCGTACAGGAACACTGAAGCTTTCTTT | CASSLAYRNTEAFF | 14 | - | TRBJ1-1 | TRBV7-9 | -
TGTGCCTGGCTAGCGGACGGGCAAGGCGAGACCCAGTACTTC | CAWLADGQGETQYF | 14 | - | TRBJ2-5 | TRBV30 | TRBD2
TGTGCCAGCAGCCCTGTAGGGGAAAGAGATACGCAGTATTTT | CASSPVGERDTQYF | 14 | - | TRBJ2-3 | TRBV5-6 | -
TGTGCCAGTAGTATAGACGGGACAGGGATCTACGAGCAGTACTTC | CASSIDGTGIYEQYF | 15 | - | TRBJ2-7 | TRBV19 | TRBD1
TGTGCCAGCACCTCCGAACAGGGAATATCTTCTGAAGAGCAGTTCTTC | CASTSEQGISSEEQFF | 16 | - | TRBJ2-1 | TRBV2 | -
TGTGCCAGCAGCTTAGGTTCGTGGGCCACTAATGAAAAACTGTTTTTT | CASSLGSWATNEKLFF | 16 | once | TRBJ1-4 | TRBV11-2 | -
TGTGCCAGCAGCTCGGGACAGGGGACTGGCTACACCTTC | CASSSGQGTGYTF | 13 | - | TRBJ1-2 | TRBV11-2 | TRBD1
TGTGCCAGCATCCCAGGACAGAGTTTTGGAAACACCATATATTTT | CASIPGQSFGNTIYF | 15 | - | TRBJ1-3 | TRBV2 | -
TGTGCCAGCAGGGGTCGGGGCTCTGGAAACACCATATATTTT | CASRGRGSGNTIYF | 14 | - | TRBJ1-3 | TRBV5-6 | -
TGCGCCAGCAGCCAGGTAGACAGGGGGAGGAATCAGCCCCAGCATTTT | CASSQVDRGRNQPQHF | 16 | - | TRBJ1-5 | TRBV4-1 | TRBD1
TGTGCCAGCAGCTTAGTCAGGGGCACCTACGAGCAGTACTTC | CASSLVRGTYEQYF | 14 | - | TRBJ2-7 | TRBV11-2 | -
TGTGCCAGCAGCTCGGGGGGACATACTGGCTACACCTTC | CASSSGGHTGYTF | 13 | - | TRBJ1-2 | TRBV5-5 | -
TGTGCCAGCAGCGAACCATTCCTCTCAATTCAGGGAAATGGCGAGGGCTACACCTTC | CASSEPFLSIQGNGEGYTF | 19 | - | TRBJ1-2 | TRBV2 | -
TGTGCCAGTAGTCCCCGGACAGACTATGGCTACACCTTC | CASSPRTDYGYTF | 13 | medium-sized | TRBJ1-2 | TRBV19 | -
TGTGCCAGCCGATACAGGGGGCAGACTGAAGCTTTCTTT | CASRYRGQTEAFF | 13 | - | TRBJ1-1 | TRBV18 | TRBD1
TGTGCCAGCAGCAACTCCGGGACAGGGGCAATTAACACTGAAGCTTTCTTT | CASSNSGTGAINTEAFF | 17 | once | TRBJ1-1 | TRBV7-2 | TRBD1